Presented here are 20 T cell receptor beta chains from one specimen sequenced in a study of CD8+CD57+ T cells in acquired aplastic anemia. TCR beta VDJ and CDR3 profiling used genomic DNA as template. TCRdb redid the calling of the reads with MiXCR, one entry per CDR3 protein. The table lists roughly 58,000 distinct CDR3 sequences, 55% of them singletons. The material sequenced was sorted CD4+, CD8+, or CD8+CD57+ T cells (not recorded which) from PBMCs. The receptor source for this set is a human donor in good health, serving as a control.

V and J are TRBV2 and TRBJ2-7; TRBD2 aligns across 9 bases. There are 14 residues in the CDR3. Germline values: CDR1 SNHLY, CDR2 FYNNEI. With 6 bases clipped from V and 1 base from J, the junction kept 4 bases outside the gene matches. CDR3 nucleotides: TGTGCCAGCAGGCCACTAGCGGGTTCCTACGAGCAGTACTTC. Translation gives CASRPLAGSYEQYF. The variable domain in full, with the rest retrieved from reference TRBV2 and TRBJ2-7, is EPEVTQTPSHQVTQMGQEVILRCVPISNHLYFYWYRQILGQKVEFLVSFYNNEISEKSEIFDDQFSVERPDGSNFTLKIRSTKLEDSAMYFCASRPLAGSYEQYFGPGTRLTVT.

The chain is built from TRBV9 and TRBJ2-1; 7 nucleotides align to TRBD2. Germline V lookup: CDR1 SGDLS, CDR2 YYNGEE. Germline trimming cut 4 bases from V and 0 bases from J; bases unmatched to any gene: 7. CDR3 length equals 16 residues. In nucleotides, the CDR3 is TGTGCCAGCAGCTTGCTAGCGGATAACTCCTACAATGAGCAGTTCTTC. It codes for CASSLLADNSYNEQFF. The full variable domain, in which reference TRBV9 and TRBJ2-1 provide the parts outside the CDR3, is DSGVTQTPKHLITATGQRVTLRCSPRSGDLSVYWYQQSLDQGLQFLIQYYNGEERAKGNILERFSAQQFPDLHSELNLSSLELGDSALYFCASSLLADNSYNEQFFGPGTRLTVL.

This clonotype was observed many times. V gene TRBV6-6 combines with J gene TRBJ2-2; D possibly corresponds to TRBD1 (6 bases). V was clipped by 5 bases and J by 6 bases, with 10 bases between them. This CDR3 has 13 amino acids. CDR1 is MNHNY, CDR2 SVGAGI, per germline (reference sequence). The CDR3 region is CASSPGDAGELFF. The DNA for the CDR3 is TGTGCCAGCAGTCCAGGGGACGCCGGGGAGCTGTTTTTT.

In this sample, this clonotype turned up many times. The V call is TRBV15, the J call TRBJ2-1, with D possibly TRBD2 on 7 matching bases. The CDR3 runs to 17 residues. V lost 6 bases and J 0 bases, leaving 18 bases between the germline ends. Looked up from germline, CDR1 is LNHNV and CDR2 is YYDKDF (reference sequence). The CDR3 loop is CATRQGGASSSYNEQFF. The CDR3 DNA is TGTGCCACCAGGCAAGGGGGGGCCTCAAGCTCCTACAATGAGCAGTTCTTC.

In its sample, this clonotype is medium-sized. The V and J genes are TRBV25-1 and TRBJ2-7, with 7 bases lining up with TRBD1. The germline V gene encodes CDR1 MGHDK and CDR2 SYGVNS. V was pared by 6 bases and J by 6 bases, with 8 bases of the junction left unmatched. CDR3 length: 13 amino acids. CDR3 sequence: CASRHSTGVEQYF. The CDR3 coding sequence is TGTGCCAGCAGACACAGTACAGGGGTCGAGCAGTACTTC.

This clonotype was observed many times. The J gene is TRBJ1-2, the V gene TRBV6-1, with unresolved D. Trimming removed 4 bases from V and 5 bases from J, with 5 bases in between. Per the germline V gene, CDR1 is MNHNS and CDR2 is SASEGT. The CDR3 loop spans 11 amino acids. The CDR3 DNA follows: TGTGCCAGCAGTGGGTATTATGGCTACACCTTC. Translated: CASSGYYGYTF.

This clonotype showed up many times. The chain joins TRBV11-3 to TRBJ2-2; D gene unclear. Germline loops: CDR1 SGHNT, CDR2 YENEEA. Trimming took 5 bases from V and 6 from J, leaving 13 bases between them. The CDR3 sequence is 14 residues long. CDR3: CASSRKEWAGELFF. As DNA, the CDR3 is TGTGCCAGCAGCCGCAAAGAATGGGCCGGGGAGCTGTTTTTT.

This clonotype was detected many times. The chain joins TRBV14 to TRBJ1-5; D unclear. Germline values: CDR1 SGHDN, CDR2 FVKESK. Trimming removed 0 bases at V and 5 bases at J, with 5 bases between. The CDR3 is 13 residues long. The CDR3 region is CASSQEIDQPQHF. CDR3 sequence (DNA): TGTGCCAGCAGCCAAGAAATCGATCAGCCCCAGCATTTT. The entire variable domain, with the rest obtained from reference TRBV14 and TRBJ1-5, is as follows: EAGVTQFPSHSVIEKGQTVTLRCDPISGHDNLYWYRRVMGKEIKFLLHFVKESKQDESGMPNNRFLAERTGGTYSTLKVQPAELEDSGVYFCASSQEIDQPQHFGDGTRLSIL.

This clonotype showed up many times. The CDR3 sequence: CASSLDSGRGTEKLFF. DNA for the CDR3: TGTGCCAGCAGCTTAGATAGCGGTCGGGGTACCGAAAAACTGTTTTTT. The chain recombines TRBV11-2 with TRBJ1-4, with D unclear. The V end lost 0 bases, the J end lost 8 bases, and 16 bases lay between the germline ends. The CDR3 contains 16 residues. In germline, CDR1 is SGHAT, CDR2 FQNNGV. The variable domain in full, with the rest retrieved from reference TRBV11-2 and TRBJ1-4, is EAGVAQSPRYKIIEKRQSVAFWCNPISGHATLYWYQQILGQGPKLLIQFQNNGVVDDSQLPKDRFSAERLKGVDSTLKIQPAKLEDSAVYLCASSLDSGRGTEKLFFGSGTQLSVL.

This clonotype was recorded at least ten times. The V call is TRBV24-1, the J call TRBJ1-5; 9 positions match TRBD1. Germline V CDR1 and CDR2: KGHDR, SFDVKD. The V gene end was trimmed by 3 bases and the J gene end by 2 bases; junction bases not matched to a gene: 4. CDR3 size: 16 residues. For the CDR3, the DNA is TGTGCCACCAGTGATCACAGGGGGCCGGGCAATCAGCCCCAGCATTTT. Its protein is CATSDHRGPGNQPQHF.

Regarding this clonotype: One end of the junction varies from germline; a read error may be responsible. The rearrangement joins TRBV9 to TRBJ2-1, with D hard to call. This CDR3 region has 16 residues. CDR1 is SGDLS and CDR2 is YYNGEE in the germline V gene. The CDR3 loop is CASSVFGPSSYNEQLF. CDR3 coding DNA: TGTGCCAGCAGCGTATTTGGGCCAAGCTCCTACAATGAGCAGCTCTTC.

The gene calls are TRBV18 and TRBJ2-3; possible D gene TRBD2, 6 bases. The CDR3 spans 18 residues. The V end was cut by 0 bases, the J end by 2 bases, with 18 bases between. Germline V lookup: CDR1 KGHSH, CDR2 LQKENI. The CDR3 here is CASSPPGVLASSTDTQYF. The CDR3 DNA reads TGTGCCAGCTCACCACCGGGAGTCCTAGCGAGCTCCACAGATACGCAGTATTTT.

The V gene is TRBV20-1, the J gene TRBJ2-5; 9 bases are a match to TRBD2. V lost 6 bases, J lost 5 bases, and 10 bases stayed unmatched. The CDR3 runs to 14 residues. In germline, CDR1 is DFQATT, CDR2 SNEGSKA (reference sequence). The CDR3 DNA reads TGCAGTGCCCGACGGCGGGGGGGCCGGGAGACCCAGTACTTC. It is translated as CSARRRGGRETQYF.

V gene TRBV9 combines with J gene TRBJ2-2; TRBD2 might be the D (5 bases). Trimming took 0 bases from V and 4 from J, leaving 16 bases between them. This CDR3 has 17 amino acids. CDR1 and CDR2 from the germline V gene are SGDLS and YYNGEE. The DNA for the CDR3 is TGTGCCAGCAGCGTAGCCAGTCTAGCATCCATCACCGGGGAGCTGTTTTTT. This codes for CASSVASLASITGELFF.

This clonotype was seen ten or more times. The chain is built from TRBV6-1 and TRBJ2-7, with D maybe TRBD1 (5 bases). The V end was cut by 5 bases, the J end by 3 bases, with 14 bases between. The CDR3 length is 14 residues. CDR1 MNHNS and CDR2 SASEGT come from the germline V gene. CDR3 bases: TGTGCCAGCAGTCTGCAGGGTTGGAACTACGAGCAGTACTTC. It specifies CASSLQGWNYEQYF.

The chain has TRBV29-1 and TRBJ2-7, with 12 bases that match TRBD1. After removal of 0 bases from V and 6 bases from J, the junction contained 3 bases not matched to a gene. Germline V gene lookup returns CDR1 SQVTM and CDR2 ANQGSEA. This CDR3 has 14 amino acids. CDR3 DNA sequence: TGCAGCGTTGAAGATCGGGACAGGGGGCTCGAGCAGTACTTC. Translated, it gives CSVEDRDRGLEQYF.

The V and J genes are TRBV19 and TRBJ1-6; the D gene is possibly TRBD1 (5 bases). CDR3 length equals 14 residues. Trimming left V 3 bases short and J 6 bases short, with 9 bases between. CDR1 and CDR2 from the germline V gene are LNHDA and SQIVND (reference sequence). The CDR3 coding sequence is TGTGCCAGTAGTATGACAGAGGTTAATTCACCCCTCCACTTT. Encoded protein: CASSMTEVNSPLHF.

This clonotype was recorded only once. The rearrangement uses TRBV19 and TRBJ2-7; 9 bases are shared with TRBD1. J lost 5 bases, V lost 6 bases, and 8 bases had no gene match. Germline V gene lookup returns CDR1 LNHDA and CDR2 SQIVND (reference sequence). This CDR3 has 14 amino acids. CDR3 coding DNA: TGTGCCAGTAGACCGGGACAGGGTGTGCACGAGCAGTACTTC. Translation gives CASRPGQGVHEQYF.

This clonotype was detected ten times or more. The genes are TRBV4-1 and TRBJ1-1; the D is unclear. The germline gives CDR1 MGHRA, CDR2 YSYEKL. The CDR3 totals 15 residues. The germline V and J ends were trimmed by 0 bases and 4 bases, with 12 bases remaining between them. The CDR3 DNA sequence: TGCGCCAGCAGCCAAGATCTTGGCAGGTCCACTGAAGCTTTCTTT. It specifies CASSQDLGRSTEAFF.

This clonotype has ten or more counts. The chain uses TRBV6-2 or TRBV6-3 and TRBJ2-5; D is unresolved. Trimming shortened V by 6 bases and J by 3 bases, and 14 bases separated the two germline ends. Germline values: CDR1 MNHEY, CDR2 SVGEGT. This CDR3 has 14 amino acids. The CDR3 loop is CASSPVAAEETQYF. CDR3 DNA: TGTGCCAGCAGCCCGGTGGCAGCAGAAGAGACCCAGTACTTC.